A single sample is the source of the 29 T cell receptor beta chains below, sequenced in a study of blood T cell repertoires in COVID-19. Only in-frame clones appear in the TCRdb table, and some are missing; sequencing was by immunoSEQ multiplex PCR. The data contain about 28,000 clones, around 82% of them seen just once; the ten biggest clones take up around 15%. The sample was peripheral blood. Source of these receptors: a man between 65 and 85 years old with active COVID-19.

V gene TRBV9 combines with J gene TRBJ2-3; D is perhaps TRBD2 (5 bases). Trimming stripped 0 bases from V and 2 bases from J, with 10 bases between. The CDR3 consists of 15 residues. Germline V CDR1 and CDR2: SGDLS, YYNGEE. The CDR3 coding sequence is TGTGCCAGCAGCGTAGGATCGGGGTTCACAGATACGCAGTATTTT. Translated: CASSVGSGFTDTQYF.

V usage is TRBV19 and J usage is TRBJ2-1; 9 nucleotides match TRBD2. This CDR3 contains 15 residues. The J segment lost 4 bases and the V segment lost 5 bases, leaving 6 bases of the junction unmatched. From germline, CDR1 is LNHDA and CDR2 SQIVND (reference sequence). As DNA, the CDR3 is TGTGCCAGTAGTGTTAGCGGGGGAGTTTACAATGAGCAGTTCTTC. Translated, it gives CASSVSGGVYNEQFF.

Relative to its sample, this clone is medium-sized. CDR3 in amino acids: CSASGLSYNEQFF. The CDR3 DNA follows: TGCAGTGCTAGTGGGCTGTCCTACAATGAGCAGTTCTTC. V and J are TRBV20-1 and TRBJ2-1; D unresolved. This CDR3 is built from 13 residues. V was shortened by 3 bases and J by 1 base, with 7 bases between the two germline ends. The V gene's germline CDR1 is DFQATT and CDR2 SNEGSKA (reference sequence).

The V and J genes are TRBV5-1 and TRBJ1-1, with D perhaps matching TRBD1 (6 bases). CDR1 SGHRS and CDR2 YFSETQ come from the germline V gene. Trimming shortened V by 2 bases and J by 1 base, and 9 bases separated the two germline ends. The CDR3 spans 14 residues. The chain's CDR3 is CASSLAGANTEAFF. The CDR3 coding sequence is TGCGCCAGCAGCTTAGCAGGGGCGAACACTGAAGCTTTCTTT.

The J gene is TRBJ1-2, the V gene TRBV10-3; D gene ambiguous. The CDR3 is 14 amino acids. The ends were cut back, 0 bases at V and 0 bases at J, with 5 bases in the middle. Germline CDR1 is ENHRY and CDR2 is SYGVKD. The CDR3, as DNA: TGTGCCATCAGTGAGTCTCCAGCTAACTATGGCTACACCTTC. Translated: CAISESPANYGYTF.

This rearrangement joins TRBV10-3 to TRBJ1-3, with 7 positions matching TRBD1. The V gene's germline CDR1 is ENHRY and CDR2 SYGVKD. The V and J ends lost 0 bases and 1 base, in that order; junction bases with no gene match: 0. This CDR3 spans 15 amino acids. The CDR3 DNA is TGTGCCATCAGTGAGTCGACAGGGTCTGGAAACACCATATATTTT. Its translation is CAISESTGSGNTIYF.

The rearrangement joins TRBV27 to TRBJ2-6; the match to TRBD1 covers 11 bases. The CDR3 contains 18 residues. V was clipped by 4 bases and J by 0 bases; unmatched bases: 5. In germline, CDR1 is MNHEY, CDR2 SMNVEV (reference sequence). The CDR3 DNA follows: TGTGCCAGCAGTTCGGACAGGGGGCGAGGCTCTGGGGCCAACGTCCTGACTTTC. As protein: CASSSDRGRGSGANVLTF.

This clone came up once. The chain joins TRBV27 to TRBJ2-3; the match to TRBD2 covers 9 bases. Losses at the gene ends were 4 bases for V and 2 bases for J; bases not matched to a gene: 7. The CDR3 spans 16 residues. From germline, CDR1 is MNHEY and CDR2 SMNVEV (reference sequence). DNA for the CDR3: TGTGCCAGCAGTTCCCCTAGCGGGGCAACCACAGATACGCAGTATTTT. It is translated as CASSSPSGATTDTQYF.

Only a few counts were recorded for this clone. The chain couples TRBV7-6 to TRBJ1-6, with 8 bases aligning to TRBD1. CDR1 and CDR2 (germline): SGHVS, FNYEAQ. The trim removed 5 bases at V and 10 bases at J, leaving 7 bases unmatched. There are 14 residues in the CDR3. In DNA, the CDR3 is TGTGCCAGCAGCCTCGACAGGGGAGGGTCACCCCTCCACTTT. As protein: CASSLDRGGSPLHF.

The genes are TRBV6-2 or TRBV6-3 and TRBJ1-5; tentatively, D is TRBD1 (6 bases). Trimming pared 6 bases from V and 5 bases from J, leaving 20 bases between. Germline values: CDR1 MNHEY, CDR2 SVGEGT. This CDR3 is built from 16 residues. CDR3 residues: CASSSLEQGGDQPQHF. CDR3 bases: TGTGCCAGCAGCTCCCTAGAACAGGGCGGTGATCAGCCCCAGCATTTT.

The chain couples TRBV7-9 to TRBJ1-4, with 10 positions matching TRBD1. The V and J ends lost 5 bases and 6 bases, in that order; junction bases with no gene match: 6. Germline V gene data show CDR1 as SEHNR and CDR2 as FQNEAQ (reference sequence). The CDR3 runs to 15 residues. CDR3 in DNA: TGTGCCAGCAGCCCGCTGACAGGGGGCGATGAAAAACTGTTTTTT. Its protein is CASSPLTGGDEKLFF. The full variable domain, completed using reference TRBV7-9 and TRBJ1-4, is DTGVSQNPRHKITKRGQNVTFRCDPISEHNRLYWYRQTLGQGPEFLTYFQNEAQLEKSRLLSDRFSAERPKGSFSTLEIQRTEQGDSAMYLCASSPLTGGDEKLFFGSGTQLSVL.

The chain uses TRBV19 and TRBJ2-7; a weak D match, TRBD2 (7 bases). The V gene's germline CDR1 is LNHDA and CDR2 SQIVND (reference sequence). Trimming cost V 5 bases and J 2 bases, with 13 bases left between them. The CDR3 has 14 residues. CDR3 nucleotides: TGTGCCAGTAGTTCCGGGCGGGGGCCCTACGAGCAGTACTTC. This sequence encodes CASSSGRGPYEQYF. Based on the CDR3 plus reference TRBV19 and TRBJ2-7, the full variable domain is DGGITQSPKYLFRKEGQNVTLSCEQNLNHDAMYWYRQDPGQGLRLIYYSQIVNDFQKGDIAEGYSVSREKKESFPLTVTSAQKNPTAFYLCASSSGRGPYEQYFGPGTRLTVT.

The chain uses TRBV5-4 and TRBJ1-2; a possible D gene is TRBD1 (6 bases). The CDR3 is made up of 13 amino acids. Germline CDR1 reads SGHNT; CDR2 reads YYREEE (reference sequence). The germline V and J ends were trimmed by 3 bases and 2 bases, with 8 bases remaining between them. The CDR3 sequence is CASSSGTNYGYTF. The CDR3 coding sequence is TGTGCCAGCAGCTCCGGGACAAACTATGGCTACACCTTC.

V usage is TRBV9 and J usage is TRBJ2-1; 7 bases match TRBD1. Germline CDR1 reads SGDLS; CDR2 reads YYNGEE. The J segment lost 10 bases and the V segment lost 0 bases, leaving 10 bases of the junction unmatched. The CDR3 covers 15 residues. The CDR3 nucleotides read TGTGCCAGCAGCGTAGAGGGGACAGCCGTCTTCGAGCAGTTCTTC. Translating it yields CASSVEGTAVFEQFF.

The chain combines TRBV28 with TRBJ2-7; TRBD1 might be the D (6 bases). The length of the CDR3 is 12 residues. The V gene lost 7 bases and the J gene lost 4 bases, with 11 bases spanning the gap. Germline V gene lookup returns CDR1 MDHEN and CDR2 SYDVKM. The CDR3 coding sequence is TGTGCCAGCAAGCAGGGGATATACGAGCAGTACTTC. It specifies CASKQGIYEQYF.

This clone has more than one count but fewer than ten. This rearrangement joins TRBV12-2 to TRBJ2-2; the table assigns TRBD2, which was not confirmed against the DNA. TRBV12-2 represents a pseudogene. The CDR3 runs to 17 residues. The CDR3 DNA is TGTGCAAGTCGCTCCCCCCTAGCGGCCGATGGCACCGGGGAGCTGTTTTTT. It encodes CASRSPLAADGTGELFF.

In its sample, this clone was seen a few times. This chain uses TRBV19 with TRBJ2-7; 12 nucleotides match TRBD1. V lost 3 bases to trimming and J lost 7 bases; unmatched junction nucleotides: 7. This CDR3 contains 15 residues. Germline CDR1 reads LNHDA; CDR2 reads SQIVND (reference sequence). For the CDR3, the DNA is TGTGCCAGTAGTATCGGGACAGGGGGCGCGTCTGAGCAGTACTTC. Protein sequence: CASSIGTGGASEQYF. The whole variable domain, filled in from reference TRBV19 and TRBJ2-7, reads DGGITQSPKYLFRKEGQNVTLSCEQNLNHDAMYWYRQDPGQGLRLIYYSQIVNDFQKGDIAEGYSVSREKKESFPLTVTSAQKNPTAFYLCASSIGTGGASEQYFGPGTRLTVT.

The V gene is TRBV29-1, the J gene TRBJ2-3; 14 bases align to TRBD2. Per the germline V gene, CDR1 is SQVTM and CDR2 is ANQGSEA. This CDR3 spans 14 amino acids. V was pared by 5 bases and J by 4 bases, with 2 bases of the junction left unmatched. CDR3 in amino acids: CSVRLAGGADTQYF. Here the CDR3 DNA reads TGCAGCGTTAGACTAGCGGGGGGGGCAGATACGCAGTATTTT.

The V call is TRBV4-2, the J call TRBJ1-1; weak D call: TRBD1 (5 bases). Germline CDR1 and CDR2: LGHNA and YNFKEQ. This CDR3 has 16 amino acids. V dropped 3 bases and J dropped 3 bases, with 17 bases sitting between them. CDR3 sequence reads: CASSHLPGFGDTEAFF. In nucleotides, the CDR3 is TGTGCCAGCAGCCACCTCCCAGGGTTTGGGGACACTGAAGCTTTCTTT.

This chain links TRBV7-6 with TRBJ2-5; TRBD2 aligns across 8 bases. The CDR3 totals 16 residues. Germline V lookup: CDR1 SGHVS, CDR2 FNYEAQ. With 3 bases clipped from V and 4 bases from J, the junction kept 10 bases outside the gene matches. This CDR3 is CASSFPTGGIGETQYF. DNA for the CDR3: TGTGCCAGCAGCTTTCCCACGGGGGGGATAGGAGAGACCCAGTACTTC.

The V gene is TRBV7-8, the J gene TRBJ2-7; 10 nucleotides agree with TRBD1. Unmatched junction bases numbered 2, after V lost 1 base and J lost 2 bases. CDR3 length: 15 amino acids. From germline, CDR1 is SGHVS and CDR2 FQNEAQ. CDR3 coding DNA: TGTGCCAGCAGCTTAGAGGGGACAGGGGCCTACGAGCAGTACTTC. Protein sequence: CASSLEGTGAYEQYF.

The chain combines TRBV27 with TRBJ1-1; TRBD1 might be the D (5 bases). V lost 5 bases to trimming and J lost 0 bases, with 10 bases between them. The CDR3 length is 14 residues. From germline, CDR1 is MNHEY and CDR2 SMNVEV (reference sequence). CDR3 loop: CASSERTLNTEAFF. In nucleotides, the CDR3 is TGTGCCAGCAGTGAGAGGACATTGAACACTGAAGCTTTCTTT.

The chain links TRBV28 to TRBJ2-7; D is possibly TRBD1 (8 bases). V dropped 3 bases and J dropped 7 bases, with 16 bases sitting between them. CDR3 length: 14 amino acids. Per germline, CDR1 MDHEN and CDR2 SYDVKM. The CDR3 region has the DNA TGTGCCAGCAGTTTGCTCTACAGGGGGGGGGAGCAGTACTTC. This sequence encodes CASSLLYRGGEQYF.

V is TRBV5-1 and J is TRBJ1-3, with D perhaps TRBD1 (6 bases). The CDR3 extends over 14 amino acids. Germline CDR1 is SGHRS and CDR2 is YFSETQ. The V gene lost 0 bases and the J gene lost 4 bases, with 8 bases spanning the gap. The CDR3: CASSLGQEGNTIYF. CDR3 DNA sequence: TGCGCCAGCAGCTTGGGACAGGAAGGAAACACCATATATTTT. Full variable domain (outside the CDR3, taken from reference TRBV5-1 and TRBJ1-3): KAGVTQTPRYLIKTRGQQVTLSCSPISGHRSVSWYQQTPGQGLQFLFEYFSETQRNKGNFPGRFSGRQFSNSRSEMNVSTLELGDSALYLCASSLGQEGNTIYFGEGSWLTVV.

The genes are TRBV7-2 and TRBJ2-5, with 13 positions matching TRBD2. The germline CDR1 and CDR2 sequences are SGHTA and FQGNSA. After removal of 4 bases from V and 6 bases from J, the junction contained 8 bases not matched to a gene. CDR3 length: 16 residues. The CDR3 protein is CASSSGTSGAGKTQYF. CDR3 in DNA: TGTGCCAGCAGCTCAGGGACTAGCGGGGCAGGAAAGACCCAGTACTTC. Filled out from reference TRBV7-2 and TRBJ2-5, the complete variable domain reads GAGVSQSPSNKVTEKGKDVELRCDPISGHTALYWYRQSLGQGLEFLIYFQGNSAPDKSGLPSDRFSAERTGGSVSTLTIQRTQQEDSAVYLCASSSGTSGAGKTQYFGPGTRLLVL.

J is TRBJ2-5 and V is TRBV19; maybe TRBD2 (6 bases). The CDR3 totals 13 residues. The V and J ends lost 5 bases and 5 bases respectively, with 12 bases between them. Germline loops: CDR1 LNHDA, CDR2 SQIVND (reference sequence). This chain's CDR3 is CASSAGREETQYF. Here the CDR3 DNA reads TGTGCCAGTAGTGCCGGGAGAGAGGAGACCCAGTACTTC. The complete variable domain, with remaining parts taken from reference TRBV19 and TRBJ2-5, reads DGGITQSPKYLFRKEGQNVTLSCEQNLNHDAMYWYRQDPGQGLRLIYYSQIVNDFQKGDIAEGYSVSREKKESFPLTVTSAQKNPTAFYLCASSAGREETQYFGPGTRLLVL.

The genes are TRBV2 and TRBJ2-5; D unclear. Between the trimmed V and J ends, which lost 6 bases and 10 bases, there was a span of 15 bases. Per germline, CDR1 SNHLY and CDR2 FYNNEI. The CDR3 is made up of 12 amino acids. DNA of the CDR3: TGTGCCAGCAGAATCAAGTCAAGAGACCAGTACTTC. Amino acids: CASRIKSRDQYF. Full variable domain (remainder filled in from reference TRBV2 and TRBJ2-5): EPEVTQTPSHQVTQMGQEVILRCVPISNHLYFYWYRQILGQKVEFLVSFYNNEISEKSEIFDDQFSVERPDGSNFTLKIRSTKLEDSAMYFCASRIKSRDQYFGPGTRLLVL.

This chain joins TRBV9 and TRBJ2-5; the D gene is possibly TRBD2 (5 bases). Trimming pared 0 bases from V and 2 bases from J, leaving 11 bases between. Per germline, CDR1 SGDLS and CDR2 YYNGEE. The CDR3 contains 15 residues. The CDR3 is CASSVVASAQETQYF. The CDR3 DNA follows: TGTGCCAGCAGCGTAGTAGCGAGCGCTCAAGAGACCCAGTACTTC.

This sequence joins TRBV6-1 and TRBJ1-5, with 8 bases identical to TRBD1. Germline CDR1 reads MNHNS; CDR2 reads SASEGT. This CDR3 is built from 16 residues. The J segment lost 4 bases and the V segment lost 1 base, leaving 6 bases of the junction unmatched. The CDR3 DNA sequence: TGTGCCAGCAGTGAAGAGTCCGGGACAGGAAATCAGCCCCAGCATTTT. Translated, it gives CASSEESGTGNQPQHF.